The rows below give T cell receptor beta chains drawn from one sample of a study of blood T cell repertoires in COVID-19. Measured with immunoSEQ multiplex PCR; TCRdb has only the in-frame clones, and not every one. The sample lists 100,000 to 130,000 clones; just over 70% were seen once. Sequenced: peripheral blood. These TCRs come from a woman in her 40s with acute or convalescent COVID-19. Both conserved end residues are part of each CDR3. The D gene is left open where the match is weak. Some rows mark clone size as missing; the rest say once, few, many or name a class of expanded clone.

once,TRBV2,TRBJ1-1,-,CASSARGTEAFF,TGTGCCAGCAGTGCCAGGGGCACTGAAGCTTTCTTT
-,TRBV5-6,TRBJ1-4,-,CASSLVRGGATNEKLFF,TGTGCCAGCAGCTTGGTTCGGGGGGGCGCGACTAATGAAAAACTGTTTTTT
-,TRBV5-4,TRBJ2-7,TRBD1,CASSPDRGRDEQYF,TGTGCCAGCAGCCCTGACAGGGGGCGGGACGAGCAGTACTTC
few,TRBV19,TRBJ2-7,TRBD2,CASSPSGVTYEQYF,TGTGCCAGTAGCCCTAGCGGGGTAACCTACGAGCAGTACTTC
-,TRBV9,TRBJ2-2,-,CASSSLTNTGELFF,TGTGCCAGCAGTTCACTAACGAACACCGGGGAGCTGTTTTTT
-,TRBV2,TRBJ2-2,-,CASSVSIQTGELFF,TGTGCCAGTAGTGTTTCAATACAGACCGGGGAGCTGTTTTTT
few,TRBV19,TRBJ1-1,TRBD1,CASSIGRQGSSLDTEAFF,TGTGCCAGTAGTATTGGGCGACAGGGGTCCTCCTTGGACACTGAAGCTTTCTTT
-,TRBV11-2,TRBJ2-3,-,CASSFGSRDTQYF,TGTGCCAGCAGCTTTGGTTCGCGAGATACGCAGTATTTT
-,TRBV24-1,TRBJ1-5,-,CATSDLYPGLGYSNQPQHF,TGTGCCACCAGTGATTTGTATCCAGGGTTGGGATATAGCAATCAGCCCCAGCATTTT
-,TRBV6-1,TRBJ2-3,-,CASSEVRTDTQYF,TGTGCCAGCAGTGAGGTCCGGACAGATACGCAGTATTTT
-,TRBV28,TRBJ2-5,TRBD2,CASSLGLAGGQETQYF,TGTGCCAGCAGTCTCGGACTAGCGGGGGGGCAAGAGACCCAGTACTTC
-,TRBV10-3,TRBJ1-3,-,CAISESLNTIYF,TGTGCCATCAGCGAGTCCCTAAACACCATATATTTT
-,TRBV29-1,TRBJ2-3,-,CSVSDRSSTDTQYF,TGCAGCGTCTCGGACAGATCTAGCACAGATACGCAGTATTTT
-,TRBV19,TRBJ2-5,-,CASSLQAEGETQYF,TGTGCCAGTAGTTTACAGGCAGAAGGAGAGACCCAGTACTTC
-,TRBV29-1,TRBJ1-5,TRBD1,CSVLIGTGQPQHF,TGCAGCGTCCTCATCGGGACAGGACAGCCCCAGCATTTT
-,TRBV11-2,TRBJ1-3,-,CASSLDRISGNTIYF,TGTGCCAGCAGCTTGGACAGAATCTCTGGAAACACCATATATTTT
-,TRBV29-1,TRBJ2-7,TRBD2,CSVGSREGIYEQYF,TGCAGCGTTGGGTCGAGGGAGGGAATCTACGAGCAGTACTTC
-,TRBV7-2,TRBJ2-5,TRBD2,CASSLAGTSGQETQYF,TGTGCCAGCAGCTTAGCGGGGACTAGCGGCCAAGAGACCCAGTACTTC
many,TRBV18,TRBJ2-2,TRBD1,CASSLMDRADTGELFF,TGTGCCAGCTCACTCATGGACAGGGCGGACACCGGGGAGCTGTTTTTT
-,TRBV28,TRBJ2-4,-,CASSSRRSLERIQYF,TGTGCCAGCAGTTCTAGACGGAGTCTGGAACGCATTCAGTACTTC
few,TRBV29-1,TRBJ1-1,-,CSVDGGQNTEAFF,TGCAGCGTTGACGGGGGGCAGAACACTGAAGCTTTCTTT
-,TRBV3-1/TRBV3-2,TRBJ2-3,-,CASSAKLDFTDTQYF,TGTGCCAGCAGCGCCAAATTGGACTTCACAGATACGCAGTATTTT
-,TRBV5-5,TRBJ1-1,-,CASSLDGRGTEAFF,TGTGCCAGCAGCTTGGACGGTAGGGGCACTGAAGCTTTCTTT
-,TRBV5-1,TRBJ2-1,TRBD2,CASSLDGGGKDNEQFF,TGCGCCAGCAGCTTGGACGGCGGGGGGAAGGACAATGAGCAGTTCTTC
-,TRBV6-5,TRBJ1-5,TRBD1,CASSYSPGGQPQHF,TGTGCCAGCAGTTACTCGCCAGGGGGACAGCCCCAGCATTTT
-,TRBV6-1,TRBJ2-5,-,CASSEGGTQETQYF,TGTGCCAGCAGTGAAGGCGGAACCCAAGAGACCCAGTACTTC
-,TRBV6-6,TRBJ2-5,-,CASAGAQETQYF,TGTGCCAGTGCGGGGGCCCAAGAGACCCAGTACTTC
-,TRBV9,TRBJ1-6,-,CASSVGLPNSPLHF,TGTGCCAGCAGCGTAGGACTTCCTAATTCACCCCTCCACTTT
once,TRBV27,TRBJ1-4,-,CASSREQGNEKLFF,TGTGCCAGCAGTCGAGAACAGGGAAATGAAAAACTGTTTTTT
-,TRBV29-1,TRBJ1-2,TRBD1,CSDRDSLRYGYTF,TGCAGCGACCGGGACAGTCTCCGCTATGGCTACACCTTC
-,TRBV7-9,TRBJ1-5,TRBD1,CASSLSSGGNQPQHF,TGTGCCAGCAGCTTATCGTCAGGGGGTAATCAGCCCCAGCATTTT
many,TRBV2,TRBJ2-3,TRBD2,CASRETSGVTDTQYF,TGTGCCAGCAGAGAGACTAGCGGGGTCACAGATACGCAGTATTTT
-,TRBV24-1,TRBJ1-3,TRBD1,CATRIGQAFWRGSGNTIYF,TGTGCCACCAGGATCGGACAGGCGTTTTGGAGGGGTTCTGGAAACACCATATATTTT
-,TRBV9,TRBJ1-2,TRBD1,CASSTGQGELYGYTF,TGTGCCAGCAGCACGGGACAGGGGGAGTTATATGGCTACACCTTC
-,TRBV29-1,TRBJ2-3,TRBD2,CSVARGGGSDTQYF,TGCAGCGTTGCCCGGGGGGGCGGTTCAGATACGCAGTATTTT
-,TRBV6-5,TRBJ1-4,-,CASRPGGVLFEKLFF,TGTGCCAGCAGGCCTGGGGGGGTATTGTTTGAAAAACTGTTTTTT
-,TRBV6-4,TRBJ2-3,TRBD2,CASSVSVASGGDTQYF,TGTGCCAGCAGTGTTAGCGTGGCTAGCGGGGGAGATACGCAGTATTTT
-,TRBV10-3,TRBJ1-3,TRBD1,CAISDRLTGSGNTIYF,TGTGCCATCAGTGATAGATTGACAGGGTCGGGAAACACCATATATTTT